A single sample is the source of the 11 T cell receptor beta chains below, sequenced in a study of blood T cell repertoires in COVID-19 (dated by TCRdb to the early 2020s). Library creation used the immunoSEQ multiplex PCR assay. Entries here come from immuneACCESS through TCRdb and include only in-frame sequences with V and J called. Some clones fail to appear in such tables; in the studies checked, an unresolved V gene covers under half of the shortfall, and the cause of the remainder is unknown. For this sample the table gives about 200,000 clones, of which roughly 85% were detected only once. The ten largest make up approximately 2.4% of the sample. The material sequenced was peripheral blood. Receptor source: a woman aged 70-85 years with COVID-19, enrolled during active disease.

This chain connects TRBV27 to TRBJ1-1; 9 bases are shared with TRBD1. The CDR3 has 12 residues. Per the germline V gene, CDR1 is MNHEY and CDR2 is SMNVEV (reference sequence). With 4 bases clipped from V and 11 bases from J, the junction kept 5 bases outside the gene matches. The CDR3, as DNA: TGTGCCAGCAGTTCGACAGGGGGACCGGCTTTCTTT. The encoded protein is CASSSTGGPAFF.

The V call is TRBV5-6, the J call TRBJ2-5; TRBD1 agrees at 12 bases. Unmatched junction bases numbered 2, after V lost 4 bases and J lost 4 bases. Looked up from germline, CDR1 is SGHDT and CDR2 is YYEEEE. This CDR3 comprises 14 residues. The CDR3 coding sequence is TGTGCCAGCAGCCGGGACAGGGGGCGAGAGACCCAGTACTTC. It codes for CASSRDRGRETQYF.

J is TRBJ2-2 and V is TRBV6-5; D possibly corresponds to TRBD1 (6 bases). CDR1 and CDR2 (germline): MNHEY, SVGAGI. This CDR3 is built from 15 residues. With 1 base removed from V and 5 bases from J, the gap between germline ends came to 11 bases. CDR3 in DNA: TGTGCCAGCAGTTACTGGGGGCGCGAGACCGGGGAGCTGTTTTTT. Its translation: CASSYWGRETGELFF.

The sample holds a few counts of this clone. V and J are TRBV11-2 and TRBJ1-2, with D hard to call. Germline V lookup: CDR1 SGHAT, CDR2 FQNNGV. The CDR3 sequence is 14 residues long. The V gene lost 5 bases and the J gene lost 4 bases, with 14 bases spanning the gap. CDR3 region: CASSPDLGRYGYTF. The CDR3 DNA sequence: TGTGCCAGCAGCCCTGACTTAGGCCGCTATGGCTACACCTTC.

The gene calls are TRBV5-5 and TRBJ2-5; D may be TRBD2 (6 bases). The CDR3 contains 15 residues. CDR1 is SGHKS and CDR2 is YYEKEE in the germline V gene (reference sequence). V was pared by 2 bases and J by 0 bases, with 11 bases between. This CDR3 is CASSLGGSYQETQYF. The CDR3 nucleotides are TGTGCCAGCAGCTTAGGAGGGTCCTACCAAGAGACCCAGTACTTC.

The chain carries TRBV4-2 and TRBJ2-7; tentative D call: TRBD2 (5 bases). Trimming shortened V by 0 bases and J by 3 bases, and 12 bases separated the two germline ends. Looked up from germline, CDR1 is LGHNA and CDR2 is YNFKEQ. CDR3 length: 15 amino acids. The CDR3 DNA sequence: TGTGCCAGCAGCCAAGAGCAACCGGAGGTCTACGAGCAGTACTTC. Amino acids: CASSQEQPEVYEQYF.

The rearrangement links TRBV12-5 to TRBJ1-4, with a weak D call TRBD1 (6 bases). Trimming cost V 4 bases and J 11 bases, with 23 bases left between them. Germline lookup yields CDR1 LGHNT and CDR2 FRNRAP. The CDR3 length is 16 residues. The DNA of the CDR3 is TGTGCTAGTGGTTCCACATTCCGGGACACCCTTATGAAACTGTTTTTT. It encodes CASGSTFRDTLMKLFF. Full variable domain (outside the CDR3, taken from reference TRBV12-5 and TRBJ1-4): DARVTQTPRHKVTEMGQEVTMRCQPILGHNTVFWYRQTMMQGLELLAYFRNRAPLDDSGMPKDRFSAEMPDATLATLKIQPSEPRDSAVYFCASGSTFRDTLMKLFFGSGTQLSVL.

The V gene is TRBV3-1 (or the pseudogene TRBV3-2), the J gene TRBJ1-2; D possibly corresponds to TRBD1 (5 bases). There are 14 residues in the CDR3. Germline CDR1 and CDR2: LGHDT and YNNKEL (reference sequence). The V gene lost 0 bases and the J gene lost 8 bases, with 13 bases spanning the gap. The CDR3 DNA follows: TGTGCCAGCAGCCAAGACTCGGCGGGGCGCGGCTACACCTTC. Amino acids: CASSQDSAGRGYTF.

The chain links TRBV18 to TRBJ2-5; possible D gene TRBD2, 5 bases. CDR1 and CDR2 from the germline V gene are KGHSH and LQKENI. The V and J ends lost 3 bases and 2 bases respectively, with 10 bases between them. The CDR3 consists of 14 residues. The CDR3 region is CASSPGAPQETQYF. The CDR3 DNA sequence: TGTGCCAGCTCACCGGGAGCCCCGCAAGAGACCCAGTACTTC. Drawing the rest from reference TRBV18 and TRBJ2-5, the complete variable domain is NAGVMQNPRHLVRRRGQEARLRCSPMKGHSHVYWYRQLPEEGLKFMVYLQKENIIDESGMPKERFSAEFPKEGPSILRIQQVVRGDSAAYFCASSPGAPQETQYFGPGTRLLVL.

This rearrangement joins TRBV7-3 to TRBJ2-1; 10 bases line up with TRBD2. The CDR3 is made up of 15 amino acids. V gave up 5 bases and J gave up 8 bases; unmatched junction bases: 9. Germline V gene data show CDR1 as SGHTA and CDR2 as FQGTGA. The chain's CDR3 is CASSQGLAAGDEQFF. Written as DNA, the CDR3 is TGTGCCAGCAGCCAAGGACTAGCGGCTGGGGATGAGCAGTTCTTC.

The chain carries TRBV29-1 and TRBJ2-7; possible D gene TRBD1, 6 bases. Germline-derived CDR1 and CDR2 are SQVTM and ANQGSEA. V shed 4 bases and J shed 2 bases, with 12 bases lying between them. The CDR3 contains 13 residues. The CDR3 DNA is TGCAGCGTTGGGGTTGGGGGCCCCTACGAGCAGTACTTC. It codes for CSVGVGGPYEQYF.